This T cell receptor beta chain came from a study of radiotherapy plus CTLA-4 blockade in lung cancer. Points from the study as a whole: The authors reported that early blood T cell clone dynamics, with interferon-beta, best predicted response.

Clones were read by immunoSEQ multiplex PCR, and TCRdb kept only the in-frame ones, dropping some. The data show 51,000 or so clones, 88% seen once. Comments on this clone: Its antigen is unknown.

Specimen: peripheral blood, collected from a patient treated with radiotherapy plus ipilimumab. The source is a human donor with non-small cell lung cancer whose response to radiotherapy plus ipilimumab could not be evaluated.

CDR3 coding DNA: TGTGCCAGCAGTTATGTCGGAGACACTGAAGCTTTCTTT. As protein: CASSYVGDTEAFF. This chain connects TRBV6-6 to TRBJ1-1, with no clear D. Germline CDR1 and CDR2: MNHNY and SVGAGI (reference sequence). V lost 3 bases and J lost 3, with 8 bases in between. There are 13 residues in the CDR3.